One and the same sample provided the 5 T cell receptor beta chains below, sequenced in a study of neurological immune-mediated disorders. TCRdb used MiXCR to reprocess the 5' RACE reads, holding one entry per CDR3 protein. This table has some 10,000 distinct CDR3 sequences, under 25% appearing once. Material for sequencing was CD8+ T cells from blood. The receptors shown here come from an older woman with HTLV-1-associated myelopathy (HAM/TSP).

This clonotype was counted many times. The CDR3 sequence is CSVVSEGPAYGYTF. DNA of the CDR3: TGCAGCGTCGTCTCCGAGGGCCCGGCCTATGGCTACACCTTC. This chain links TRBV29-1 with TRBJ1-2; D ambiguous. The germline gives CDR1 SQVTM, CDR2 ANQGSEA. This CDR3 region has 14 residues. The V end lost 6 bases, the J end lost 4 bases, and 18 bases lay between the germline ends.

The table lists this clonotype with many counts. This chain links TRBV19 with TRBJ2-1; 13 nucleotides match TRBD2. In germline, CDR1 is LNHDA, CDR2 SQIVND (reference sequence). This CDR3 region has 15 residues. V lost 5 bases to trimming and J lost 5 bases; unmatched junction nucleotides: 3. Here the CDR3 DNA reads TGTGCCAGTAGTGCCGGACTAGCGGGGGACAATGAGCAGTTCTTC. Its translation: CASSAGLAGDNEQFF.

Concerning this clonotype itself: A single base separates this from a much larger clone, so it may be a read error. The CDR3 region is CAWRRGQSTRYTF. As DNA, the CDR3 is TGTGCCTGGAGGAGGGGGCAGTCAACTCGCTACACCTTC. V gene TRBV30 combines with J gene TRBJ1-2; 7 nucleotides agree with TRBD1. Germline V CDR1 and CDR2: GTSNPN, SVGIG (reference sequence). With V trimmed by 3 bases and J by 9 bases, 10 bases remained unmatched. The CDR3 covers 13 residues.

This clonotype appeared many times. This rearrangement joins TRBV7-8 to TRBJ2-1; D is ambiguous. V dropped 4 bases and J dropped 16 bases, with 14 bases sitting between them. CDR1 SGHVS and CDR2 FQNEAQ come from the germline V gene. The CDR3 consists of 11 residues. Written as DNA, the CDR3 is TGTGCCAGCAGCTCCCCGGCCTCGTTATTCTTC. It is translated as CASSSPASLFF.

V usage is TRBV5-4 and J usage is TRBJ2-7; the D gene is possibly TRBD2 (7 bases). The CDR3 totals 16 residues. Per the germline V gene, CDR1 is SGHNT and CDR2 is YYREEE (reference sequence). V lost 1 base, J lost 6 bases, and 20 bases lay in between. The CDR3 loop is CASSLRGEGGSGEQYF. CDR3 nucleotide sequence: TGTGCCAGCAGCTTGAGGGGCGAGGGGGGGTCGGGCGAGCAGTACTTC.